This is a list of T cell receptor beta chains from one sample in a study of cytomegalovirus exposure and HLA in healthy donors. The protocol was immunoSEQ multiplex PCR, while the TCRdb copy is restricted to in-frame clones and leaves out a portion. Among 150,000 to 200,000 clones, roughly 76% were seen once, and the ten largest hold around 4.7%. Input material: PBMCs. All receptors come from a woman under 30 in good health and CMV-seropositive. CDR3s include the opening cysteine and the closing phenylalanine or tryptophan. Fields, in order: V gene, J gene, D gene, CDR3 length, clone size, CDR3 DNA, CDR3 protein. The D gene is left open where the match is weak. Clone size is shown for a subset of rows, as once, few, many or a class of expanded clone.

>TRBV28|TRBJ2-3|TRBD2|18|NA
TGTGCCAGCAGTTTCGCCCCGACTAGCGGGGGGCTAGGAGATACGCAGTATTTT
CASSFAPTSGGLGDTQYF
>TRBV4-2|TRBJ2-4|NA|17|NA
TGTGCCAGCACCCCAAGTCCAGGGGACCCTCTCATAAACATTCAGTACTTC
CASTPSPGDPLINIQYF
>TRBV5-1|TRBJ2-1|TRBD2|15|NA
TGCGCCAGCAGCGAGGGACTACCCACATACAATGAGCAGTTCTTC
CASSEGLPTYNEQFF
>TRBV6-5|TRBJ2-3|TRBD1|15|NA
TGTGCCAGCAGTTCCGACAGGGCCCGGGCAGATACGCAGTATTTT
CASSSDRARADTQYF
>TRBV27|TRBJ2-1|NA|17|NA
TGTGCCAGCGCCCACTCATCAACCCCCAATTATCCCGATGAGCAGTTCTTC
CASAHSSTPNYPDEQFF
>TRBV6-5|TRBJ1-6|NA|16|NA
TGTGCCAGCAGTTATAATCGACAGGCCTCTAATTCACCCCTCCACTTT
CASSYNRQASNSPLHF
>TRBV19|TRBJ1-5|TRBD1|15|once
TGTGCCAGTAGTATAGTAGACAGGGGAGGACAGCCCCAGCATTTT
CASSIVDRGGQPQHF
>TRBV4-2|TRBJ1-5|TRBD1|15|NA
TGTGCCAGCAGCCAAGATCGGGACAGGGACAAGCCCCAGCATTTT
CASSQDRDRDKPQHF
>TRBV19|TRBJ1-2|TRBD1|14|NA
TGTGCCAGTAGTATCCAGGGGGCGGTCTATGGCTACACCTTC
CASSIQGAVYGYTF
>TRBV6-5|TRBJ1-2|NA|13|NA
TGTGCAGGACAAAAAGGCAGACCAGATGGCTACACCTTC
CAGQKGRPDGYTF
>TRBV4-2|TRBJ2-3|TRBD2|16|NA
TGTGCCAGCAGCCCCCTCGCGGGGGGGCTCACAGATACGCAGTATTTT
CASSPLAGGLTDTQYF
>TRBV5-6|TRBJ2-3|NA|13|NA
TGTGCCAGCAGCTTTGGGGGCGAGGATACGCAGTATTTT
CASSFGGEDTQYF
>TRBV4-3|TRBJ1-2|NA|14|NA
TGCGCCAGCAGCCAAGGCAGGCCTAACTATGGCTACACCTTC
CASSQGRPNYGYTF
>TRBV4-2|TRBJ2-7|NA|18|once
TGTGCCAGCAGCCAAGTCGCGGGATTGGACAACCTTGAGAACGAGCAGTACTTC
CASSQVAGLDNLENEQYF
>TRBV6-5|TRBJ2-1|NA|14|few
TGTGCCAGCAGCCCGGACAGAGGTAGCAATGAGCAGTTCTTC
CASSPDRGSNEQFF
>TRBV5-4|TRBJ2-1|NA|15|NA
TGTGCCAGCAGCTATATAGACTACCCCTACAATGAGCAGTTCTTC
CASSYIDYPYNEQFF
>TRBV28|TRBJ1-1|NA|14|NA
TGTGCCAGCAGTTTAGAACAGCAGAACACTGAAGCTTTCTTT
CASSLEQQNTEAFF
>TRBV11-2|TRBJ1-4|TRBD1|17|NA
TGTGCCAGCAGCTCCCTAAGGACAGGGGTTTTACTAGAAAAACTGTTTTTT
CASSSLRTGVLLEKLFF
>TRBV6-6|TRBJ2-1|NA|15|NA
TGTGCCAGCAGTTACCCGGGGGGCGGGGGAAATGAGCAGTTCTTC
CASSYPGGGGNEQFF
>TRBV5-6|TRBJ1-2|TRBD1|13|NA
TGTGCCAGCAGCCCGGACAGGGGGAATGGCTACACCTTC
CASSPDRGNGYTF
>TRBV5-1|TRBJ2-5|TRBD2|15|once
TGCGCCAGCAGACCCACTAGCGGAATTGAAGAGACCCAGTACTTC
CASRPTSGIEETQYF
>TRBV9|TRBJ1-6|NA|15|NA
TGTGCCAGCAGCGGGGGACACTCCTATAATTCACCCCTCCACTTT
CASSGGHSYNSPLHF
>TRBV19|TRBJ2-3|TRBD2|19|NA
TGTGCCAGTAATCCGTGGGGACTAGCGGGGAAATCTAGCACAGATACGCAGTATTTT
CASNPWGLAGKSSTDTQYF
>TRBV5-1|TRBJ2-4|TRBD2|16|NA
TGCGCCAGCAGCTTGGATAGCGGGGGGGCGTCTAGCATTCAGTACTTC
CASSLDSGGASSIQYF
>TRBV10-1|TRBJ2-5|TRBD1|15|few
TGCGCCAGCAGTGACCGGACAGGAAGGGGAGAGACCCAGTACTTC
CASSDRTGRGETQYF
>TRBV28|TRBJ1-1|NA|12|once
TGTGCCAGCTTCAGGGCGAACACTGAAGCTTTCTTT
CASFRANTEAFF
>TRBV6-6|TRBJ2-7|NA|13|once
TGTGCCAGCAGTTTTCCTGACAGCTACGAGCAGTACTTC
CASSFPDSYEQYF
>TRBV10-3|TRBJ1-1|NA|14|NA
TGTGCCATCAGTGCCCAGATTATGAACACTGAAGCTTTCTTT
CAISAQIMNTEAFF
>TRBV11-3|TRBJ2-5|NA|15|few
TGTGCCAGCGCTATTGGCCCAGGGGTGGGAGAGACCCAGTACTTC
CASAIGPGVGETQYF
>TRBV19|TRBJ2-2|NA|16|NA
TGTGCCAGTAGTGGGTGGACACGGACGAACACCGGGGAGCTGTTTTTT
CASSGWTRTNTGELFF
>TRBV5-4|TRBJ1-1|NA|12|NA
TGTGCCAGCAGGGGGGCGGATACTGAAGCTTTCTTT
CASRGADTEAFF
>TRBV10-3|TRBJ2-5|TRBD2|14|NA
TGTGCCATAAAAAGCGGGGGAGGCCAAGAGACCCAGTACTTC
CAIKSGGGQETQYF
>TRBV25-1|TRBJ2-7|NA|12|NA
TGTGCCAGCGGTGGACAGCCCTACGAGCAGTACTTC
CASGGQPYEQYF
>TRBV10-1|TRBJ2-7|NA|16|NA
TGCGCCAGCAGTGAGTCGCCATGGGACACTTCCTACGAGCAGTACTTC
CASSESPWDTSYEQYF
>TRBV11-2|TRBJ2-7|TRBD2|14|NA
TGTGCCAGCCGGGAGGGGATTCTAACCTACGAGCAGTACTTC
CASREGILTYEQYF
>TRBV6-4|TRBJ1-1|TRBD1|13|few
TGTGCCAGCAGTGAAAACAGGGGGTCTGAAGCTTTCTTT
CASSENRGSEAFF
>TRBV29-1|TRBJ2-1|TRBD1|13|once
TGCAGCGTTGAAAGGACAGGCGGGAATGAGCAGTTCTTC
CSVERTGGNEQFF
>TRBV4-1|TRBJ1-2|NA|13|few
TGCGCCAGCAGCCAAGAACCGGGACAACTCTACACCTTC
CASSQEPGQLYTF
>TRBV28|TRBJ2-1|TRBD2|14|NA
TGTGCCAGCAGTTTCCTCGGGGGGAGGAATGAGCAGTTCTTC
CASSFLGGRNEQFF
>TRBV5-4|TRBJ1-1|NA|14|few
TGTGCCAGCAGCTTTTCAACAGGAAACACTGAAGCTTTCTTT
CASSFSTGNTEAFF
>TRBV4-1|TRBJ2-5|NA|13|NA
TGCGCCAGCAGCCCTGCGGGGTGGGAGACCCAGTACTTC
CASSPAGWETQYF
>TRBV23-1|TRBJ2-1|TRBD1|16|NA
TGCGCCAGCAGTCAATCGGGGACAGTCTCCTACAATGAGCAGTTCTTC
CASSQSGTVSYNEQFF
>TRBV6-4|TRBJ1-1|NA|15|NA
TGTGCCAGCAGTGATGGGGCCGTTCTGAACACTGAAGCTTTCTTT
CASSDGAVLNTEAFF
>TRBV5-1|TRBJ1-1|NA|14|NA
TGCGCCAGCAGCTTGGCGGGTCCCGCCGCTGAAGCTTTCTTT
CASSLAGPAAEAFF
>TRBV2|TRBJ2-7|TRBD1|13|NA
TGTGCCAGCAGCCGGGACAGGGGTAACGAGCAGTACTTC
CASSRDRGNEQYF
>TRBV13|TRBJ1-6|NA|17|once
TGTGCCAGCAGCTTAGGCCTTCCGAGCTCCTATAATTCACCCCTCCACTTT
CASSLGLPSSYNSPLHF
>TRBV29-1|TRBJ2-5|NA|13|once
TGCAGCACCGCTAGCAAATTCCAAGAGACCCAGTACTTC
CSTASKFQETQYF